This TCR beta chain came from a study of cytomegalovirus exposure and HLA in healthy donors. About this clone: Its antigen is as yet unknown.

Findings of the study overall: CMV serostatus alone was available as immune exposure information. Presence/absence analyses assumed roughly uniform sequencing depth across donors, which may not hold.

This CDR3 comprises 15 residues. V lost 3 bases and J lost 5, with 17 bases in between. Per germline, CDR1 SGDLS and CDR2 YYNGEE. This PCR relied on a set of 60 Vbeta primers and 13 Jbeta primers. Data came from immunoSEQ multiplex PCR; TCRdb stores just in-frame clones and leaves some out. Among about 160,000 clones listed, around four fifths were seen once. The sample consisted of PBMCs. The V call is TRBV9, the J call TRBJ1-2; perhaps TRBD1 as D (5 bases). The TCR originated in a man between 18 and 35 years old in good health and CMV-seronegative. The CDR3, as DNA: TGTGCCAGCAGCGCCCCCTCGGGGGGTAGATATGGCTACACCTTC. The encoded protein is CASSAPSGGRYGYTF.